Below, 23 T cell receptor beta chains from the same sample are listed, as sequenced in a study of T and B cells in COVID-19 patients. Multiplex PCR with BIOMED2 TRB-A/B primer pools amplified TRB rearrangements. TCRdb independently ran MiXCR on the multiplex PCR reads; one entry per CDR3 protein. This table holds around 30,000 distinct CDR3 sequences, approximately 32% found once. TRB was amplified from about 250-500 ng of blood genomic DNA. Sequencing was performed on blood. The source of these receptors is a human donor who had recovered from COVID-19.

The J gene is TRBJ2-5, the V gene TRBV19, with 13 bases identical to TRBD2. CDR1 is LNHDA and CDR2 is SQIVND in the germline V gene (reference sequence). The CDR3 consists of 16 residues. The V segment lost 3 bases and the J segment 3 bases; nucleotides outside the gene matches: 4. The CDR3 sequence: CASSISGTSGEETQYF. In nucleotides, the CDR3 is TGTGCCAGTAGTATCTCCGGGACTAGCGGGGAAGAGACCCAGTACTTC.

This clonotype was observed at least ten times. The chain uses TRBV6-5 and TRBJ2-7; tentatively, D is TRBD1 (6 bases). Per the germline V gene, CDR1 is MNHEY and CDR2 is SVGAGI. Trimming cost V 7 bases and J 0 bases, with 10 bases left between them. CDR3 length equals 13 residues. The CDR3 nucleotides read TGTGCCAGCACCGGGACATACTCCTACGAGCAGTACTTC. Translating gives CASTGTYSYEQYF.

The rearrangement links TRBV24-1 to TRBJ1-5; a weak D match, TRBD1 (6 bases). V dropped 3 bases and J dropped 4 bases, with 18 bases sitting between them. The CDR3 has 17 residues. Per the germline V gene, CDR1 is KGHDR and CDR2 is SFDVKD. The CDR3 here is CATSDTPAGALNQPQHF. In DNA form, the CDR3 reads TGTGCCACCAGTGATACCCCGGCGGGGGCCCTAAATCAGCCCCAGCATTTT.

This clonotype was observed a handful of times. V and J are TRBV6-6 and TRBJ1-5; D not certain. Germline CDR1 MNHNY, CDR2 SVGAGI (reference sequence). The CDR3 sequence is 12 residues long. Trimming pared 5 bases from V and 7 bases from J, leaving 9 bases between. The CDR3: CASSPALQPQHF. The CDR3 bases are TGTGCCAGCAGTCCCGCCTTACAGCCCCAGCATTTT.

A word on this clonotype: Being one base from a much bigger clone, this may be a read error. The CDR3 reads CASSLSVDEQFF. The CDR3 nucleotides read TGTGCCAGCAGTTTATCTGTGGACGAGCAGTTCTTC. The rearrangement links TRBV27 to TRBJ2-1, with D unresolved. The V end lost 0 bases, the J end lost 10 bases, and 7 bases lay between the germline ends. The length of the CDR3 is 12 residues. Germline values: CDR1 MNHEY, CDR2 SMNVEV (reference sequence).

As concerns this clonotype: Just one base apart from a much larger clone, this may be a read error. J is TRBJ2-1 and V is TRBV6-2 or TRBV6-3; TRBD2 matches 10 bases. The CDR3 is 15 residues long. Germline V gene sequence: CDR1 MNHEY, CDR2 SVGEGT. Losses at the gene ends were 4 bases for V and 9 bases for J; bases not matched to a gene: 9. Written as DNA, the CDR3 is TGTGCCAGCAGTTTAAGAAGTGCTAGCGGGAGTGAGCAGTTCTTC. This encodes CASSLRSASGSEQFF.

This clonotype came up a few times. The chain employs TRBV12-3 or TRBV12-4 and TRBJ2-1, with a possible D match to TRBD1 (6 bases). V was cut by 6 bases and J by 8 bases, with 14 bases left in between. The CDR3 sequence is 13 residues long. This CDR3 is CASREQGRDEQFF. CDR3 in DNA: TGTGCCAGCAGGGAACAGGGAAGGGATGAGCAGTTCTTC.

This CDR3 reads CASSNRGGSTGELFF. DNA for the CDR3: TGCGCCAGCAGCAACCGCGGGGGGAGCACCGGGGAGCTGTTTTTT. The V and J genes are TRBV4-3 and TRBJ2-2, with 8 bases matching TRBD2. V lost 5 bases, J lost 4 bases, and 6 bases stayed unmatched. This CDR3 spans 15 amino acids. CDR1 and CDR2 (germline): LGHNA, YSLEER.

The chain couples TRBV18 to TRBJ2-3; unclear D gene. Germline V gives CDR1 KGHSH, CDR2 LQKENI. The V end was cut by 2 bases, the J end by 0 bases, with 9 bases between. The CDR3 loop spans 15 amino acids. In DNA form, the CDR3 reads TGTGCCAGCTCACCAAGGGCCTTTAGCACAGATACGCAGTATTTT. It translates to CASSPRAFSTDTQYF.

The table lists this clonotype with a few counts. V usage is TRBV6-5 and J usage is TRBJ1-2; 7 bases match TRBD1. This CDR3 is built from 19 residues. Germline trimming cut 6 bases from V and 0 bases from J; bases unmatched to any gene: 19. CDR1 and CDR2 (germline): MNHEY, SVGAGI. CDR3 loop: CASSLYGRQGRGTNYGYTF. CDR3 DNA sequence: TGTGCCAGCAGCCTCTATGGGCGACAGGGTAGGGGAACTAACTATGGCTACACCTTC.

The chain carries TRBV5-1 and TRBJ2-7; either TRBD1 or TRBD2 may fit D (6 bases each). The CDR3 is 15 residues long. With 4 bases removed from V and 6 bases from J, the gap between germline ends came to 20 bases. CDR1 SGHRS and CDR2 YFSETQ come from the germline V gene. In nucleotides, the CDR3 is TGCGCCAGCAGCCTTAGGGAGGCCAGGGGAGGCGAGCAGTACTTC. Amino acids: CASSLREARGGEQYF.

The gene calls are TRBV7-6 and TRBJ2-5, with D possibly matching TRBD1 (5 bases). Between the trimmed V and J ends, which lost 4 bases and 1 base, there was a span of 13 bases. CDR3 length: 15 amino acids. Germline loops: CDR1 SGHVS, CDR2 FNYEAQ. CDR3 sequence (DNA): TGTGCCAGCAGCTACCAGGGCGGACGCCAAGAGACCCAGTACTTC. Translation: CASSYQGGRQETQYF. Filled out from reference TRBV7-6 and TRBJ2-5, the complete variable domain reads GAGVSQSPRYKVTKRGQDVALRCDPISGHVSLYWYRQALGQGPEFLTYFNYEAQQDKSGLPNDRFSAERPEGSISTLTIQRTEQRDSAMYRCASSYQGGRQETQYFGPGTRLLVL.

The chain links TRBV5-4 to TRBJ2-5; D possibly corresponds to TRBD1 (6 bases). The CDR3 sequence is 13 residues long. Germline CDR1 is SGHNT and CDR2 is YYREEE (reference sequence). Trimming removed 5 bases from V and 1 base from J, with 9 bases in between. This chain's CDR3 is CASRMDSQETQYF. CDR3 nucleotide sequence: TGTGCCAGCAGAATGGACAGCCAAGAGACCCAGTACTTC.

The chain uses TRBV13 and TRBJ2-1; weak D call: TRBD2 (6 bases). There are 14 residues in the CDR3. Trimming removed 4 bases from V and 6 bases from J, with 13 bases in between. Germline V lookup: CDR1 PRHDT, CDR2 FYEKMQ (reference sequence). CDR3 nucleotides: TGTGCCAGCAGCTCCCCGGAGGGCCTCAATGAGCAGTTCTTC. It specifies CASSSPEGLNEQFF.

The table lists this clonotype with many counts. This sequence joins TRBV6-5 and TRBJ2-7; possible D gene TRBD2, 5 bases. Germline V gene sequence: CDR1 MNHEY, CDR2 SVGAGI. CDR3 length equals 14 residues. Trimming shortened V by 0 bases and J by 2 bases, and 8 bases separated the two germline ends. This CDR3 is CASSYSRAAYEQYF. Written as DNA, the CDR3 is TGTGCCAGCAGTTACTCGCGGGCAGCCTACGAGCAGTACTTC.

This chain joins TRBV20-1 and TRBJ2-3; no definite D call. CDR3 length: 11 amino acids. V was shortened by 3 bases and J by 4 bases, with 5 bases between the two germline ends. CDR1 is DFQATT and CDR2 is SNEGSKA in the germline V gene (reference sequence). CDR3 protein: CSASPPDTQYF. The CDR3 coding sequence is TGCAGTGCTAGCCCCCCAGATACGCAGTATTTT.

For this clonotype: This likely comes from a read error, as the CDR3 has no conserved phenylalanine or tryptophan at its end. Because the CDR3's place on the DNA is in doubt, the DNA is left out and the CDR3 is given as listed by TCRdb. The CDR3 reads CATSSLGT. The chain is built from TRBV15 and TRBJ2-7; the table names TRBD1, a call not compared with the DNA. The CDR3 length equals 8 residues, ends included. The V gene's germline CDR1 is LNHNV and CDR2 YYDKDF (reference sequence).

This clonotype has a handful of counts. This chain links TRBV5-4 with TRBJ1-6; 8 bases align to TRBD1. V dropped 3 bases and J dropped 7; count of bases not matched to a gene: 6. CDR3 size: 15 residues. Germline V gives CDR1 SGHNT, CDR2 YYREEE (reference sequence). The CDR3 is CASSSDRGVNSPLHF. DNA of the CDR3: TGTGCCAGCAGCTCCGACAGGGGCGTAAATTCACCCCTCCACTTT. Supplemented by reference TRBV5-4 and TRBJ1-6, the full variable domain reads ETGVTQSPTHLIKTRGQQVTLRCSSQSGHNTVSWYQQALGQGPQFIFQYYREEENGRGNFPPRFSGLQFPNYSSELNVNALELDDSALYLCASSSDRGVNSPLHFGNGTRLTVT.

This clonotype was detected a few times. The J gene is TRBJ2-2, the V gene TRBV7-9, with D unresolved. In germline, CDR1 is SEHNR, CDR2 FQNEAQ (reference sequence). CDR3 length: 15 residues. Trimming stripped 10 bases from V and 1 base from J, with 16 bases between. The CDR3 region is CATLVEVLNTGELFF. The CDR3 nucleotides are TGTGCCACCCTTGTGGAAGTATTGAACACCGGGGAGCTGTTTTTT. The entire variable domain, with the rest obtained from reference TRBV7-9 and TRBJ2-2, is as follows: DTGVSQNPRHKITKRGQNVTFRCDPISEHNRLYWYRQTLGQGPEFLTYFQNEAQLEKSRLLSDRFSAERPKGSFSTLEIQRTEQGDSAMYLCATLVEVLNTGELFFGEGSRLTVL.

This clonotype has just a few counts. This chain connects TRBV6-5 to TRBJ1-5; D uncertain. The CDR3 covers 13 residues. Germline V gene sequence: CDR1 MNHEY, CDR2 SVGAGI. The germline V and J ends were trimmed by 6 bases and 5 bases, with 11 bases remaining between them. The CDR3 here is CASSLDRDQPQHF. The CDR3, as DNA: TGTGCCAGCAGCCTCGATAGGGATCAGCCCCAGCATTTT.

The count of this clonotype is one. The V and J genes are TRBV6-2 or TRBV6-3 and TRBJ1-1; the match to TRBD1 covers 8 bases. With V trimmed by 6 bases and J by 3 bases, 9 bases remained unmatched. Germline values: CDR1 MNHEY, CDR2 SVGEGT. This CDR3 has 15 residues. This chain's CDR3 is CASRDRVRGDTEAFF. Written as DNA, the CDR3 is TGTGCCAGCAGGGACAGGGTGAGAGGTGACACTGAAGCTTTCTTT.

This clonotype counts as medium-sized (0.01 to 0.1%). The chain links TRBV6-6 to TRBJ2-2; D remains unclear. CDR1 MNHNY and CDR2 SVGAGI come from the germline V gene (reference sequence). The CDR3 has 14 amino acids. The germline V and J ends were trimmed by 2 bases and 4 bases, with 8 bases remaining between them. CDR3 protein: CASSYRSATGELFF. The DNA of the CDR3 is TGTGCCAGCAGTTACCGTAGTGCCACCGGGGAGCTGTTTTTT.

This clonotype was seen only a few times. The chain uses TRBV14 and TRBJ2-7; D is ambiguous. The CDR3 contains 11 residues. V was cut by 6 bases and J by 3 bases, with 6 bases left in between. The germline gives CDR1 SGHDN, CDR2 FVKESK. CDR3 sequence reads: CASSRSYEQYF. The CDR3 coding sequence is TGTGCCAGCAGTCGCAGCTACGAGCAGTACTTC.